This record concerns one TCR beta chain sequence. Its antigen remains unknown. Sequencing used immunoSEQ multiplex PCR; TCRdb keeps in-frame clones, though not all of them. The sample has about 15,000 clones, approximately 73% seen once. The sample is drawn from a study of T cells after posttransplantation cyclophosphamide. Study results and caveats: Donor CD8+ memory clones often dominated recipient blood repertoires at later times.

This CDR3 is 15 amino acids long. V was clipped by 5 bases and J by 5 bases, with 18 bases between them. Looked up from germline, CDR1 is PRHDT and CDR2 is FYEKMQ (reference sequence). The related graft donor's blood sample was taken on the day of bone marrow donation. The chain employs TRBV13 and TRBJ1-1; D uncertain. Sequenced input: memory CD4+ T cells sorted from PBMCs. This sequence originates from a man in his forties or fifties. CDR3 sequence reads: CASSPRPTSGTEAFF. The DNA of the CDR3 is TGTGCCAGCAGCCCCCGGCCGACATCGGGGACTGAAGCTTTCTTT.